Each of the 8 T cell receptor beta chains below was sequenced from the same sample in a study of blood T cell repertoires in COVID-19. Libraries were prepared by immunoSEQ multiplex PCR; TCRdb keeps only in-frame clonotypes and omits some of them. Of roughly 190,000 clones listed, 87% are singletons. The sequencing input was PBMCs or T cells enriched from blood (not recorded which). Receptors originate from a woman between 25 and 40 years old who had recovered from COVID-19.

This chain links TRBV30 with TRBJ1-4, with 10 bases matching TRBD1. The CDR3 covers 16 residues. The J segment lost 7 bases and the V segment lost 4 bases, leaving 12 bases of the junction unmatched. Germline assignment: CDR1 GTSNPN and CDR2 SVGIG (reference sequence). The CDR3 is CAWTIHSTGGTEKLFF. The CDR3 DNA reads TGTGCCTGGACGATACACTCGACAGGGGGCACTGAAAAACTGTTTTTT.

V usage is TRBV30 and J usage is TRBJ2-7; D may be TRBD2 (6 bases). V lost 1 base and J lost 1, with 17 bases in between. From germline, CDR1 is GTSNPN and CDR2 SVGIG (reference sequence). The CDR3 totals 16 residues. The CDR3 nucleotides read TGTGCCTGGAGTGAAGACGGAGGGGCCTTTTCCTACGAGCAGTACTTC. Residues: CAWSEDGGAFSYEQYF.

CDR3 bases: TGCAGCGTGTCGGAGCGGGGGAGCACAGATACGCAGTATTTT. This encodes CSVSERGSTDTQYF. The rearrangement links TRBV29-1 to TRBJ2-3, with 8 positions matching TRBD2. CDR1 SQVTM and CDR2 ANQGSEA come from the germline V gene. This CDR3 contains 14 residues. J lost 0 bases, V lost 6 bases, and 5 bases had no gene match.

The chain employs TRBV24-1 and TRBJ1-2; weak D call: TRBD1 (5 bases). Trimming shortened V by 3 bases and J by 4 bases, and 14 bases separated the two germline ends. CDR1 and CDR2 from the germline V gene are KGHDR and SFDVKD. The CDR3 length is 15 residues. The CDR3 reads CATSDPGQGGYGYTF. CDR3 coding DNA: TGTGCCACCAGTGATCCCGGGCAGGGAGGCTATGGCTACACCTTC.

This clone showed up just once. The DNA of the CDR3 is TGCGCCAGCAGCACCGGGACAGGGTTGGCAGATACGCAGTATTTT. Protein: CASSTGTGLADTQYF. The V call is TRBV5-1, the J call TRBJ2-3, with TRBD1 identical over 9 bases. J lost 4 bases, V lost 4 bases, and 7 bases had no gene match. Germline V gives CDR1 SGHRS, CDR2 YFSETQ. The CDR3 length is 15 residues.

The rearrangement uses TRBV5-1 and TRBJ1-5; TRBD1 matches 9 bases. This CDR3 contains 15 residues. In germline, CDR1 is SGHRS, CDR2 YFSETQ. Trimming took 3 bases from V and 6 from J; bases not matched to a gene: 7. CDR3 region: CASSCRDRVCQPQHF. The CDR3 coding sequence is TGCGCCAGCAGCTGCCGGGACAGGGTTTGTCAGCCCCAGCATTTT.

The chain joins TRBV7-8 to TRBJ2-1, with a weak D call TRBD1 (6 bases). The CDR3 runs to 13 residues. V gave up 5 bases and J gave up 4 bases, with 9 bases separating them. Germline CDR1 and CDR2: SGHVS and FQNEAQ. DNA of the CDR3: TGTGCCAGCAGCCCCGGACAGTACAATGAGCAGTTCTTC. It encodes CASSPGQYNEQFF.

This clone was counted once. V gene TRBV15 combines with J gene TRBJ2-1; TRBD2 is a possible D gene (7 bases). The germline V and J ends were trimmed by 5 bases and 3 bases, with 23 bases remaining between them. The CDR3 sequence is 18 residues long. From germline, CDR1 is LNHNV and CDR2 YYDKDF (reference sequence). The CDR3 loop reads CATSFQGNRGAFYNEQFF. The CDR3, as DNA: TGTGCCACCAGCTTCCAAGGGAATCGGGGGGCCTTCTACAATGAGCAGTTCTTC.